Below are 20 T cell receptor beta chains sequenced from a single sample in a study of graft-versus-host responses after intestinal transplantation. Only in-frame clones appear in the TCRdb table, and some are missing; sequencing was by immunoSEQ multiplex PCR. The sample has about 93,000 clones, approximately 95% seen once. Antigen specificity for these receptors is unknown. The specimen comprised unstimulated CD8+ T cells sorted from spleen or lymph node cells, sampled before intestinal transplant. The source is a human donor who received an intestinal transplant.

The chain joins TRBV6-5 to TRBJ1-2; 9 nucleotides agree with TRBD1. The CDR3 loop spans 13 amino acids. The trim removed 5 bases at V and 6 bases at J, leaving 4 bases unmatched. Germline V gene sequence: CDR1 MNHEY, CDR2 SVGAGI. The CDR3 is CASSQGQGNGYTF. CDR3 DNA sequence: TGTGCCAGCAGTCAAGGACAGGGGAATGGCTACACCTTC.

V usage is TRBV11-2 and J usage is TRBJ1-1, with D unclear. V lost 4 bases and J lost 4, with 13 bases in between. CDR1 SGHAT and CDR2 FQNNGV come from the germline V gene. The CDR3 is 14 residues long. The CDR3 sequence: CASSWVGSGTEAFF. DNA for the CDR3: TGTGCCAGCAGCTGGGTGGGGAGCGGCACTGAAGCTTTCTTT.

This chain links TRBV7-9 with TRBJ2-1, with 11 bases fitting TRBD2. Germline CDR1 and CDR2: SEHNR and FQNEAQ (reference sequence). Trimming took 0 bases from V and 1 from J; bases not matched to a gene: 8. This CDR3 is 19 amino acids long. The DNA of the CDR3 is TGTGCCAGCAGCTTAGCCGGACTAGCGGGTCAAAATTCCTACAATGAGCAGTTCTTC. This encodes CASSLAGLAGQNSYNEQFF.

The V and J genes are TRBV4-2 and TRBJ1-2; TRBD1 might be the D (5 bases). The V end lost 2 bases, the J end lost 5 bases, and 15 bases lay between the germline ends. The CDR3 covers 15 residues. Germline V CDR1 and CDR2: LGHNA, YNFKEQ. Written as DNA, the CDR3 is TGTGCCAGCAGCCAACAAGAGGAAGGGGCATATGGCTACACCTTC. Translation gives CASSQQEEGAYGYTF.

Written as DNA, the CDR3 is TGCGCCAGCAGTGATGTTTCCCAGACTGAAGCTTTCTTT. Encoded protein: CASSDVSQTEAFF. The genes are TRBV10-2 and TRBJ1-1; no firm D call. The CDR3 runs to 13 residues. Deletions cut 3 bases from V and 5 bases from J, with 10 bases between. Germline CDR1 reads WSHSY; CDR2 reads SAAADI.

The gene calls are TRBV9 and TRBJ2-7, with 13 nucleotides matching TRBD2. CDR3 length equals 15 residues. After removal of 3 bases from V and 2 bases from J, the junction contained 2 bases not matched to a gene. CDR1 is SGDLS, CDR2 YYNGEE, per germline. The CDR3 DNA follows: TGTGCCAGCAGCGCTGGGACTAGCGGGGCCTACGAGCAGTACTTC. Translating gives CASSAGTSGAYEQYF.

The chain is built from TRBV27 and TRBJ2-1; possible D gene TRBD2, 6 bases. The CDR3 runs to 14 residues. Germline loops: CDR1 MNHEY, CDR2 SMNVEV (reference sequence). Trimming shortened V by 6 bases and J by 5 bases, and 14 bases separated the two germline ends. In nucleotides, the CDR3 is TGTGCCAGCAGGTTGGGGGGTCAGCACAATGAGCAGTTCTTC. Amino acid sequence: CASRLGGQHNEQFF.

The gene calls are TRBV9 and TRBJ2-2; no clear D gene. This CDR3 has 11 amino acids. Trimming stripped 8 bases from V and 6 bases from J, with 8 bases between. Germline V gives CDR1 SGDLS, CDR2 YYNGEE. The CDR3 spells CASSSSGELFF. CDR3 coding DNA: TGTGCCAGTTCTTCCTCCGGGGAGCTGTTTTTT.

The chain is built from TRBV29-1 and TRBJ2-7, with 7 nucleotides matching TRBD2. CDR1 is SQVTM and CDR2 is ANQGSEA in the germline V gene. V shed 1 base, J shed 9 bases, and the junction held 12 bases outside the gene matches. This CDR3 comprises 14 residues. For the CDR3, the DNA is TGCAGCGTTGAAGTATCCGGGGGGTCGGACGGGCAGTACTTC. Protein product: CSVEVSGGSDGQYF.

As DNA, the CDR3 is TGTGCCAGCAGTTTGGGACAGAAACAGCCCCAGCATTTT. It yields the protein CASSLGQKQPQHF. The V and J genes are TRBV6-5 and TRBJ1-5; 7 positions agree with TRBD1. The germline V gene encodes CDR1 MNHEY and CDR2 SVGAGI. J lost 7 bases, V lost 4 bases, and 4 bases had no gene match. CDR3 length: 13 residues.

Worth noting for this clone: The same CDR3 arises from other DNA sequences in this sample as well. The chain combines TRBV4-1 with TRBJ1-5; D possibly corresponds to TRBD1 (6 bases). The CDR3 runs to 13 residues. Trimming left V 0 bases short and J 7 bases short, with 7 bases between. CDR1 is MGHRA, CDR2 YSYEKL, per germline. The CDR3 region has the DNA TGCGCCAGCAGCCAAGACAGGGGACAGCCCCAGCATTTT. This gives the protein CASSQDRGQPQHF.

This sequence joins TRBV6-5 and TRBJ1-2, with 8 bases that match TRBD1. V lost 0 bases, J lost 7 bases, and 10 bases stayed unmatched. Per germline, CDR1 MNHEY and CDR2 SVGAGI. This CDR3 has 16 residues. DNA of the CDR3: TGTGCCAGCAGTTACTCCCAATCCGGGACAGGAGGTGGCTACACCTTC. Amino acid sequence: CASSYSQSGTGGGYTF.

In DNA form, the CDR3 reads TGTGCTAGTGGTTTGACAGGGGGCCTCTACAATGAGCAGTTCTTC. It is translated as CASGLTGGLYNEQFF. V is TRBV12-5 and J is TRBJ2-1; 9 bases match TRBD1. The CDR3 sequence is 15 residues long. The germline CDR1 and CDR2 sequences are LGHNT and FRNRAP. Germline trimming cut 2 bases from V and 3 bases from J; bases unmatched to any gene: 2.

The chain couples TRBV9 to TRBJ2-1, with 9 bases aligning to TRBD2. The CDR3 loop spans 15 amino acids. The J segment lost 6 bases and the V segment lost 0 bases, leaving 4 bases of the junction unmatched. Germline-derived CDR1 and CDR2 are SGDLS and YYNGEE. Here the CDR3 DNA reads TGTGCCAGCAGCGTAGGGGGCGGGGGGGCCAATGAGCAGTTCTTC. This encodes CASSVGGGGANEQFF.

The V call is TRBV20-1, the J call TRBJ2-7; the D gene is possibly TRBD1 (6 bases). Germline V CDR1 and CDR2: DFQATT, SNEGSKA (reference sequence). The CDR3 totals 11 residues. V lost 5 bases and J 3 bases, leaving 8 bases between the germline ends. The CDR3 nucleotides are TGCAGTGCTTACAGGGACTACGAGCAGTACTTC. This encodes CSAYRDYEQYF.

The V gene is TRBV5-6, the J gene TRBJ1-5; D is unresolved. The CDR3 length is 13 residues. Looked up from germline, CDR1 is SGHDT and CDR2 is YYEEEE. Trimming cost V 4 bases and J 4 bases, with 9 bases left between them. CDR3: CASSPGVNQPQHF. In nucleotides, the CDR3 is TGTGCCAGCAGCCCTGGAGTTAATCAGCCCCAGCATTTT.

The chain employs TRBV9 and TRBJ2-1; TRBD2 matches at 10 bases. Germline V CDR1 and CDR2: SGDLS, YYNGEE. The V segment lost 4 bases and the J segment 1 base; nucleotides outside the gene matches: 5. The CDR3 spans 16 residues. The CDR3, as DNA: TGTGCCAGCAGCCCCCCTAGCGGGGGATCCTACAATGAGCAGTTCTTC. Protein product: CASSPPSGGSYNEQFF.

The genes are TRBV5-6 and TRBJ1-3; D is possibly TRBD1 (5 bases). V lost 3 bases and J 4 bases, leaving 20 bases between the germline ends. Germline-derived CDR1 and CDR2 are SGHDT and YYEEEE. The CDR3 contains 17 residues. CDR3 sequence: CASSSDKSVFRGNTIYF. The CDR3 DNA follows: TGTGCCAGCAGCTCGGACAAGTCAGTCTTTAGAGGAAACACCATATATTTT.

This CDR3 is CASSSPRGGSTDEQFF. Here the CDR3 DNA reads TGTGCCAGTAGTAGCCCGAGGGGCGGGAGTACCGATGAGCAGTTCTTC. The rearrangement uses TRBV19 and TRBJ2-1, with 7 bases aligning to TRBD2. Trimming at V came to 4 bases and at J to 8 bases, leaving 14 bases not matched to a gene. Germline values: CDR1 LNHDA, CDR2 SQIVND (reference sequence). There are 16 residues in the CDR3.

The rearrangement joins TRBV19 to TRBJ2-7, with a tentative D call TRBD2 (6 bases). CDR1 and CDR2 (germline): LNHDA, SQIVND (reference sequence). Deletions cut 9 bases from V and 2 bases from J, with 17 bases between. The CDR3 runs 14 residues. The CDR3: CASSPGLPPYEQYF. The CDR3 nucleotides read TGTGCCAGCAGTCCGGGACTTCCGCCCTACGAGCAGTACTTC.